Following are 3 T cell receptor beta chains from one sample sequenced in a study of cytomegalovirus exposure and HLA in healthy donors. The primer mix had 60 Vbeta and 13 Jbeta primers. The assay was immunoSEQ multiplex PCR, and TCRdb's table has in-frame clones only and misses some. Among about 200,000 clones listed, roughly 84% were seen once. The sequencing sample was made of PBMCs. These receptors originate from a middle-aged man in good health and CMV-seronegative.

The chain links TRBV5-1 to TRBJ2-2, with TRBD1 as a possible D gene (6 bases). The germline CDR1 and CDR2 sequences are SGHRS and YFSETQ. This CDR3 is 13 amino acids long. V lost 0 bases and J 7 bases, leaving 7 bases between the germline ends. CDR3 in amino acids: CASSLARGGELFF. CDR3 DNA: TGCGCCAGCAGCTTGGCCAGGGGCGGGGAGCTGTTTTTT.

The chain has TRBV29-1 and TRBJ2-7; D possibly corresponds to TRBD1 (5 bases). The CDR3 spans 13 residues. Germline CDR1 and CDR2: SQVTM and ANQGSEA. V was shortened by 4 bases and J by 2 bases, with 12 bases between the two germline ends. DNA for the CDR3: TGCAGCGTTGTTTGGCAGGGCCCCTACGAGCAGTACTTC. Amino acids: CSVVWQGPYEQYF.

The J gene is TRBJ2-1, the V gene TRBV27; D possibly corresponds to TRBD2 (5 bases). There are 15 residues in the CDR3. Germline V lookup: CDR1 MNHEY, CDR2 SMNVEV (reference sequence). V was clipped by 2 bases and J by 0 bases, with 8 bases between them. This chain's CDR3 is CASSLAGPSYNEQFF. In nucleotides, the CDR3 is TGTGCCAGCAGTTTAGCGGGTCCCTCCTACAATGAGCAGTTCTTC.